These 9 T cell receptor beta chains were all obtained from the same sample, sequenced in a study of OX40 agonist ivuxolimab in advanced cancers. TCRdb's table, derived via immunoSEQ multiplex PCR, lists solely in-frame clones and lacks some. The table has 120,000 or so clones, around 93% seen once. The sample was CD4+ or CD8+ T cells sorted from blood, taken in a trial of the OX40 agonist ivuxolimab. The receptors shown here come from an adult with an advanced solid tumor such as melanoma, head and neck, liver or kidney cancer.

The CDR3 protein is CASSPTGTTNEKLFF. In DNA form, the CDR3 reads TGTGCCAGCAGCCCAACAGGAACAACTAATGAAAAACTGTTTTTT. The rearrangement joins TRBV9 to TRBJ1-4; TRBD1 is a possible D gene (5 bases). Trimming left V 4 bases short and J 0 bases short, with 10 bases between. In germline, CDR1 is SGDLS, CDR2 YYNGEE. The CDR3 covers 15 residues. Complete variable domain (other parts from reference TRBV9 and TRBJ1-4): DSGVTQTPKHLITATGQRVTLRCSPRSGDLSVYWYQQSLDQGLQFLIQYYNGEERAKGNILERFSAQQFPDLHSELNLSSLELGDSALYFCASSPTGTTNEKLFFGSGTQLSVL.

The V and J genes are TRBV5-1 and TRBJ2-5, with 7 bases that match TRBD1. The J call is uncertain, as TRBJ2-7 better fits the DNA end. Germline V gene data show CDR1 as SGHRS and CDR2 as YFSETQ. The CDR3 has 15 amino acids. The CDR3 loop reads CASSPNDRVGGEQYF. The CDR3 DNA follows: TGCGCCAGCAGCCCCAATGACAGGGTGGGCGGCGAGCAGTACTTC.

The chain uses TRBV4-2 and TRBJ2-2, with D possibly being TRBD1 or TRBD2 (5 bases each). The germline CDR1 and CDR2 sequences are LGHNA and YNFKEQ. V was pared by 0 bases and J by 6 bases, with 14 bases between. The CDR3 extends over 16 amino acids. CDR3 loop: CASSQDVRGAAGELFF. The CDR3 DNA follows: TGTGCCAGCAGCCAAGATGTGAGAGGGGCCGCCGGGGAGCTGTTTTTT.

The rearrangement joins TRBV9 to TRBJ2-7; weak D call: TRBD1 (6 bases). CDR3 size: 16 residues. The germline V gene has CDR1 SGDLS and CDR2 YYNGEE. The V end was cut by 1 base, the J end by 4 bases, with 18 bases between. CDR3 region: CASSVTSTGPMYEQYF. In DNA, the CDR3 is TGTGCCAGCAGCGTAACATCGACAGGCCCCATGTACGAGCAGTACTTC.

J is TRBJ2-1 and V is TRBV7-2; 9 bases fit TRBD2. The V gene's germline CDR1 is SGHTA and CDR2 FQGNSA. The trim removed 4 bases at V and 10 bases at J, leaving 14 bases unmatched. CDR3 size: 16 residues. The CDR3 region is CASSYAGLAGISEQFF. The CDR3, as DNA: TGTGCCAGCAGCTATGCGGGGCTAGCGGGAATCTCGGAGCAGTTCTTC.

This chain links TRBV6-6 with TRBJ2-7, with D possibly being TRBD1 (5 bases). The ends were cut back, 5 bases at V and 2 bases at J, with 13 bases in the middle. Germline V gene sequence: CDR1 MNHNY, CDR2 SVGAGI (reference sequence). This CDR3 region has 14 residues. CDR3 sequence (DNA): TGTGCCAGCAGTCACTACAGGCCCGCCTACGAGCAGTACTTC. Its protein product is CASSHYRPAYEQYF.

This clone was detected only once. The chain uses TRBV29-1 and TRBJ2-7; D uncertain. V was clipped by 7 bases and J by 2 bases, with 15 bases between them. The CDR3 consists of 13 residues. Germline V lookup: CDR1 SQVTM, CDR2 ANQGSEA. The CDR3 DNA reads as TGCAGCGGCTGGGTAAACCCAACCTACGAGCAGTACTTC. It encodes CSGWVNPTYEQYF.

CDR3 nucleotides: TGTGCCAGCAGTGCGCAAGGCACAGATACGCAGTATTTT. It specifies CASSAQGTDTQYF. The chain couples TRBV6-4 to TRBJ2-3, with D unclear. The CDR3 consists of 13 residues. The ends were cut back, 4 bases at V and 1 base at J, with 6 bases in the middle. CDR1 is MRHNA and CDR2 is SNTAGT in the germline V gene.

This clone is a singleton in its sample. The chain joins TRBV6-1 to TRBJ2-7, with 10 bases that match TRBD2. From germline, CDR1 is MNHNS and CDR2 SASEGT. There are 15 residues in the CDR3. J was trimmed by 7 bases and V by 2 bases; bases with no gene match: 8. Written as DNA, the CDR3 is TGTGCCAGCAGTGAAAGTCTAGCGGGGGCGTGGGAGCAGTACTTC. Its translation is CASSESLAGAWEQYF.